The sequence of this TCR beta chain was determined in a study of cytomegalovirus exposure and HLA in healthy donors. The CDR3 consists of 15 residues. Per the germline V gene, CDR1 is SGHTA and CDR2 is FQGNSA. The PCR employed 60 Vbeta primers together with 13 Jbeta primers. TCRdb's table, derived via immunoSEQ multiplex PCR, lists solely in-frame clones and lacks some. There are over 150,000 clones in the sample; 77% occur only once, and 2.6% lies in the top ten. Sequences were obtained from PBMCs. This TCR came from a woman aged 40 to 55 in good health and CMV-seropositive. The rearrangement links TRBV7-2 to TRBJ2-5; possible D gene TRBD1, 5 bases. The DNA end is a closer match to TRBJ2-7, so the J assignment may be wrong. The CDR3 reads CASSLQTGPNYEQYF. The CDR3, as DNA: TGTGCCAGCAGCTTACAAACAGGCCCCAACTACGAGCAGTACTTC.